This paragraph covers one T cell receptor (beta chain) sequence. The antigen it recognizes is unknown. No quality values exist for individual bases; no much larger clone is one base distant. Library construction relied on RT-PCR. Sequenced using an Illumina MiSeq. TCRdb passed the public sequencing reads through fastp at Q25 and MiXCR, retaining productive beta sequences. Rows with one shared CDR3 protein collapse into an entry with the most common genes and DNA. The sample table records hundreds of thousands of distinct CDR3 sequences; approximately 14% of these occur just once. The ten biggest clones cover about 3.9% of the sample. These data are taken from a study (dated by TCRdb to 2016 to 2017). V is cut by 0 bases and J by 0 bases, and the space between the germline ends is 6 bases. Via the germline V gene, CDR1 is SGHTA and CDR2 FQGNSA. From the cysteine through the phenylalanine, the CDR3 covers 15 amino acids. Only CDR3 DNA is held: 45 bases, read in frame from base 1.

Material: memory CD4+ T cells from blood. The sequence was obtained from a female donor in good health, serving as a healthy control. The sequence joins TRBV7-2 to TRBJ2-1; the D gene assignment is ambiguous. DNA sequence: TGTGCCAGCAGCTTAGCTGTCGGCTCCTACAATGAGCAGTTCTTC. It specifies CASSLAVGSYNEQFF.